This T cell receptor beta chain derives from a study of blood T cell repertoires in COVID-19. Trimming removed 1 base from V and 0 bases from J; junction bases left unmatched: 2. Germline values: CDR1 SGHDN, CDR2 FVKESK. This CDR3 contains 16 residues. The repertoire was sequenced with immunoSEQ multiplex PCR; TCRdb's copy has only in-frame clones and lacks some. The sample contains roughly 230,000 clones, around 86% of which appear only once. Study members were between roughly 18 and 90 years old and lived in 25 or so US regions. V is TRBV14 and J is TRBJ2-7; 11 bases line up with TRBD2. This receptor was obtained from a man in his thirties or forties in a cohort exposed to, infected with or recovered from COVID-19 (not recorded which). Material: PBMCs or T cells enriched from blood (not recorded which). The CDR3 spells CASSQAGTSGSYEQYF. The CDR3 DNA follows: TGTGCCAGCAGCCAAGCCGGGACTAGCGGCTCCTACGAGCAGTACTTC.